Included here is one T cell receptor beta chain sequence, with context. Trimming removed 1 base at V and 1 base at J, with 8 bases between. This CDR3 comprises 15 residues. Germline CDR1 reads SGHAT; CDR2 reads FQNNGV. The sample is drawn from a study of T-cell memory formation after mild COVID-19. From the 5' RACE reads, TCRdb called clonotypes with MiXCR, one entry per CDR3 protein. The sample lists 92,000 or so distinct CDR3 sequences, over 12% occurring once. The clonotype was recovered from a man in his late teens or twenties who had mild COVID-19 (a few samples of this study predate the infection). Cell type and time point are not known. The chain has TRBV11-2 and TRBJ2-1; D gene ambiguous. Sequenced sample: PBMCs or a T cell subset sorted from them (not recorded which). The CDR3 sequence is CASSLAPSSYNEQFF. CDR3 in DNA: TGTGCCAGCAGCTTAGCCCCGAGTTCCTACAATGAGCAGTTCTTC.